The 12 T cell receptor beta chains below were found in one sample sequenced in a study of molecular identifiers for immune sequencing clone quantification. TCRdb called the PCR reads again in MiXCR, with one record for every CDR3 protein. Of approximately 500,000 distinct CDR3 sequences in the sample, 25% were seen once. Sequenced: naive CD8+ T cells from blood, with Jurkat cell RNA spiked in. Subset specified: FACS-sorted CD8+CD4-CCR7+CD45RA+ naive T cells. The source of these receptors is a human donor in good health. Some libraries in this study had Jurkat cell RNA spiked in.

This clonotype showed up just a few times. This chain links TRBV27 with TRBJ2-1; D unclear. V lost 3 bases and J lost 3, with 15 bases in between. Germline V gives CDR1 MNHEY, CDR2 SMNVEV (reference sequence). The CDR3 spans 16 residues. The CDR3 DNA reads as TGTGCCAGCAGTTTGCGCCAATCGGGTAACTACAATGAGCAGTTCTTC. Encoded protein: CASSLRQSGNYNEQFF.

About this clonotype: Its ends do not fully match the called genes, so a read error is possible. The chain employs TRBV18 and TRBJ2-7; D is unresolved. Germline loops: CDR1 KGHSH, CDR2 LQKENI. The CDR3 is made up of 11 amino acids. CDR3 in DNA: TGTGCCAGCTCACCGGCCTACGAGCAGCACTTC. Protein sequence: CASSPAYEQHF. Full variable domain (rest looked up from reference TRBV18 and TRBJ2-7): NAGVMQNPRHLVRRRGQEARLRCSPMKGHSHVYWYRQLPEEGLKFMVYLQKENIIDESGMPKERFSAEFPKEGPSILRIQQVVRGDSAAYFCASSPAYEQHFGPGTRLTVT.

This clonotype was counted only a few times. The chain couples TRBV13 to TRBJ2-3; D not certain. V was cut by 1 base and J by 5 bases, with 10 bases left in between. CDR1 is PRHDT and CDR2 is FYEKMQ in the germline V gene (reference sequence). The CDR3 length is 14 residues. The CDR3 reads CASSLESAEDTQYF. For the CDR3, the DNA is TGTGCCAGCAGCTTAGAGTCCGCGGAAGATACGCAGTATTTT.

The chain is built from TRBV7-9 and TRBJ1-4, with TRBD1 matching over 7 bases. The CDR3 spans 15 residues. The trim removed 5 bases at V and 7 bases at J, leaving 10 bases unmatched. Germline V gene data show CDR1 as SEHNR and CDR2 as FQNEAQ (reference sequence). CDR3 DNA sequence: TGTGCCAGCAGCCCCCCGGGACAGTGGGGTGAAAAACTGTTTTTT. Translated, it gives CASSPPGQWGEKLFF.

Worth noting for this clonotype: A much larger clone lies one base from this, so it may be a read error. The chain uses TRBV27 and TRBJ2-6; a weak D match, TRBD1 (5 bases). This CDR3 spans 14 amino acids. Germline V gene lookup returns CDR1 MNHEY and CDR2 SMNVEV (reference sequence). DNA of the CDR3: TGTGCCAGCAGTTTATATCCTGGGGCCAACATCCTGACTTTC. Residues: CASSLYPGANILTF.

At least ten counts were recorded for this clonotype. The chain employs TRBV29-1 and TRBJ2-7, with 10 positions matching TRBD2. CDR3 length: 14 amino acids. Trimming at V came to 3 bases and at J to 0 bases, leaving 2 bases not matched to a gene. Germline values: CDR1 SQVTM, CDR2 ANQGSEA. The CDR3, as DNA: TGCAGCGTTGAGCTAGCGGGGGTCTCCTACGAGCAGTACTTC. It codes for CSVELAGVSYEQYF.

The genes are TRBV6-5 and TRBJ1-2, with a possible D match to TRBD1 (5 bases). V lost 5 bases and J 3 bases, leaving 13 bases between the germline ends. The V gene's germline CDR1 is MNHEY and CDR2 SVGAGI. The CDR3 extends over 14 amino acids. CDR3: CASSPWGGDYGYTF. The CDR3 region has the DNA TGTGCCAGCAGTCCTTGGGGCGGAGACTATGGCTACACCTTC.

This chain uses TRBV7-9 with TRBJ2-7; D is perhaps TRBD1 or TRBD2 (5 bases each). V was cut by 7 bases and J by 6 bases, with 10 bases left in between. The CDR3 length is 11 residues. Germline V gene data show CDR1 as SEHNR and CDR2 as FQNEAQ (reference sequence). The CDR3 DNA reads TGTGCCAGCACCAGAGGGGTCGAGCAGTACTTC. This sequence encodes CASTRGVEQYF.

The chain is built from TRBV19 and TRBJ1-5; maybe TRBD1 (6 bases). V lost 7 bases, J lost 8 bases, and 12 bases lay in between. The length of the CDR3 is 12 residues. Germline values: CDR1 LNHDA, CDR2 SQIVND (reference sequence). CDR3 nucleotide sequence: TGTGCCAGTACCCAGCCAGGGGAGCCCCAGCATTTT. It codes for CASTQPGEPQHF.

This clonotype was seen a few times. This chain links TRBV27 with TRBJ1-2, with 8 positions matching TRBD1. The germline gives CDR1 MNHEY, CDR2 SMNVEV (reference sequence). With V trimmed by 7 bases and J by 4 bases, 8 bases remained unmatched. The CDR3 runs 14 residues. The CDR3 reads CASTPLGTGYGYTF. DNA of the CDR3: TGTGCCAGCACCCCACTAGGGACAGGCTATGGCTACACCTTC.

The genes are TRBV5-4 and TRBJ1-2; D uncertain. V lost 5 bases, J lost 5 bases, and 19 bases lay in between. CDR3 length equals 15 residues. CDR1 SGHNT and CDR2 YYREEE come from the germline V gene (reference sequence). CDR3 loop: CASSSGIEAPYGYTF. Here the CDR3 DNA reads TGTGCCAGCAGTTCGGGGATCGAAGCCCCATATGGCTACACCTTC.

This clonotype occurred many times. This chain joins TRBV7-9 and TRBJ1-1; 7 bases are shared with TRBD1. The CDR3 spans 16 residues. V dropped 1 base and J dropped 1; count of bases not matched to a gene: 6. Germline CDR1 is SEHNR and CDR2 is FQNEAQ (reference sequence). The CDR3 coding sequence is TGTGCCAGCAGCTTAGAAGGGGGCAGCTCGAACACTGAAGCTTTCTTT. Translated, it gives CASSLEGGSSNTEAFF.